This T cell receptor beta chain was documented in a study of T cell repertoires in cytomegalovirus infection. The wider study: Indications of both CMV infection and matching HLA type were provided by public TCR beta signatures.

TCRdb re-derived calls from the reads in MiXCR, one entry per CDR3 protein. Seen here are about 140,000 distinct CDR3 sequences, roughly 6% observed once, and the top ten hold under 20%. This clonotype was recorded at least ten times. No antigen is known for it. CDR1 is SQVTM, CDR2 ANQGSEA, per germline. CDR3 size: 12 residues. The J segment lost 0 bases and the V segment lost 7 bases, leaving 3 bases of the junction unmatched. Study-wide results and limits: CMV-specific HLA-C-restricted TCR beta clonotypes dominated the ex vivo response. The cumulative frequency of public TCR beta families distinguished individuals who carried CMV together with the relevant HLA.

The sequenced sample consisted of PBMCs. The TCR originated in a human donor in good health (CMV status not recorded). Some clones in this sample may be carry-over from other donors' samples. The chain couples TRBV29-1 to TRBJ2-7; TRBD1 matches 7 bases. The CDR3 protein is CSARQGSYEQYF. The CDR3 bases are TGCAGCGCCCGACAGGGCTCCTACGAGCAGTACTTC.